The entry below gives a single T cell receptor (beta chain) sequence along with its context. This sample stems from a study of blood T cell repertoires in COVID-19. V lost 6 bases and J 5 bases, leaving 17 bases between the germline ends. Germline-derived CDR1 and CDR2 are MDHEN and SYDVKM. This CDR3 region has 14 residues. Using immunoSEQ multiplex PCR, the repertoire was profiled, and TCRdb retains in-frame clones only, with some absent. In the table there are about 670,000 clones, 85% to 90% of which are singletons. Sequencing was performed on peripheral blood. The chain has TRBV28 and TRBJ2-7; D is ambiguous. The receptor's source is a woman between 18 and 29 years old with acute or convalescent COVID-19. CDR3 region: CASSPTPWAHEQYF. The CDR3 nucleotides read TGTGCCAGCAGCCCTACCCCCTGGGCTCACGAGCAGTACTTC.